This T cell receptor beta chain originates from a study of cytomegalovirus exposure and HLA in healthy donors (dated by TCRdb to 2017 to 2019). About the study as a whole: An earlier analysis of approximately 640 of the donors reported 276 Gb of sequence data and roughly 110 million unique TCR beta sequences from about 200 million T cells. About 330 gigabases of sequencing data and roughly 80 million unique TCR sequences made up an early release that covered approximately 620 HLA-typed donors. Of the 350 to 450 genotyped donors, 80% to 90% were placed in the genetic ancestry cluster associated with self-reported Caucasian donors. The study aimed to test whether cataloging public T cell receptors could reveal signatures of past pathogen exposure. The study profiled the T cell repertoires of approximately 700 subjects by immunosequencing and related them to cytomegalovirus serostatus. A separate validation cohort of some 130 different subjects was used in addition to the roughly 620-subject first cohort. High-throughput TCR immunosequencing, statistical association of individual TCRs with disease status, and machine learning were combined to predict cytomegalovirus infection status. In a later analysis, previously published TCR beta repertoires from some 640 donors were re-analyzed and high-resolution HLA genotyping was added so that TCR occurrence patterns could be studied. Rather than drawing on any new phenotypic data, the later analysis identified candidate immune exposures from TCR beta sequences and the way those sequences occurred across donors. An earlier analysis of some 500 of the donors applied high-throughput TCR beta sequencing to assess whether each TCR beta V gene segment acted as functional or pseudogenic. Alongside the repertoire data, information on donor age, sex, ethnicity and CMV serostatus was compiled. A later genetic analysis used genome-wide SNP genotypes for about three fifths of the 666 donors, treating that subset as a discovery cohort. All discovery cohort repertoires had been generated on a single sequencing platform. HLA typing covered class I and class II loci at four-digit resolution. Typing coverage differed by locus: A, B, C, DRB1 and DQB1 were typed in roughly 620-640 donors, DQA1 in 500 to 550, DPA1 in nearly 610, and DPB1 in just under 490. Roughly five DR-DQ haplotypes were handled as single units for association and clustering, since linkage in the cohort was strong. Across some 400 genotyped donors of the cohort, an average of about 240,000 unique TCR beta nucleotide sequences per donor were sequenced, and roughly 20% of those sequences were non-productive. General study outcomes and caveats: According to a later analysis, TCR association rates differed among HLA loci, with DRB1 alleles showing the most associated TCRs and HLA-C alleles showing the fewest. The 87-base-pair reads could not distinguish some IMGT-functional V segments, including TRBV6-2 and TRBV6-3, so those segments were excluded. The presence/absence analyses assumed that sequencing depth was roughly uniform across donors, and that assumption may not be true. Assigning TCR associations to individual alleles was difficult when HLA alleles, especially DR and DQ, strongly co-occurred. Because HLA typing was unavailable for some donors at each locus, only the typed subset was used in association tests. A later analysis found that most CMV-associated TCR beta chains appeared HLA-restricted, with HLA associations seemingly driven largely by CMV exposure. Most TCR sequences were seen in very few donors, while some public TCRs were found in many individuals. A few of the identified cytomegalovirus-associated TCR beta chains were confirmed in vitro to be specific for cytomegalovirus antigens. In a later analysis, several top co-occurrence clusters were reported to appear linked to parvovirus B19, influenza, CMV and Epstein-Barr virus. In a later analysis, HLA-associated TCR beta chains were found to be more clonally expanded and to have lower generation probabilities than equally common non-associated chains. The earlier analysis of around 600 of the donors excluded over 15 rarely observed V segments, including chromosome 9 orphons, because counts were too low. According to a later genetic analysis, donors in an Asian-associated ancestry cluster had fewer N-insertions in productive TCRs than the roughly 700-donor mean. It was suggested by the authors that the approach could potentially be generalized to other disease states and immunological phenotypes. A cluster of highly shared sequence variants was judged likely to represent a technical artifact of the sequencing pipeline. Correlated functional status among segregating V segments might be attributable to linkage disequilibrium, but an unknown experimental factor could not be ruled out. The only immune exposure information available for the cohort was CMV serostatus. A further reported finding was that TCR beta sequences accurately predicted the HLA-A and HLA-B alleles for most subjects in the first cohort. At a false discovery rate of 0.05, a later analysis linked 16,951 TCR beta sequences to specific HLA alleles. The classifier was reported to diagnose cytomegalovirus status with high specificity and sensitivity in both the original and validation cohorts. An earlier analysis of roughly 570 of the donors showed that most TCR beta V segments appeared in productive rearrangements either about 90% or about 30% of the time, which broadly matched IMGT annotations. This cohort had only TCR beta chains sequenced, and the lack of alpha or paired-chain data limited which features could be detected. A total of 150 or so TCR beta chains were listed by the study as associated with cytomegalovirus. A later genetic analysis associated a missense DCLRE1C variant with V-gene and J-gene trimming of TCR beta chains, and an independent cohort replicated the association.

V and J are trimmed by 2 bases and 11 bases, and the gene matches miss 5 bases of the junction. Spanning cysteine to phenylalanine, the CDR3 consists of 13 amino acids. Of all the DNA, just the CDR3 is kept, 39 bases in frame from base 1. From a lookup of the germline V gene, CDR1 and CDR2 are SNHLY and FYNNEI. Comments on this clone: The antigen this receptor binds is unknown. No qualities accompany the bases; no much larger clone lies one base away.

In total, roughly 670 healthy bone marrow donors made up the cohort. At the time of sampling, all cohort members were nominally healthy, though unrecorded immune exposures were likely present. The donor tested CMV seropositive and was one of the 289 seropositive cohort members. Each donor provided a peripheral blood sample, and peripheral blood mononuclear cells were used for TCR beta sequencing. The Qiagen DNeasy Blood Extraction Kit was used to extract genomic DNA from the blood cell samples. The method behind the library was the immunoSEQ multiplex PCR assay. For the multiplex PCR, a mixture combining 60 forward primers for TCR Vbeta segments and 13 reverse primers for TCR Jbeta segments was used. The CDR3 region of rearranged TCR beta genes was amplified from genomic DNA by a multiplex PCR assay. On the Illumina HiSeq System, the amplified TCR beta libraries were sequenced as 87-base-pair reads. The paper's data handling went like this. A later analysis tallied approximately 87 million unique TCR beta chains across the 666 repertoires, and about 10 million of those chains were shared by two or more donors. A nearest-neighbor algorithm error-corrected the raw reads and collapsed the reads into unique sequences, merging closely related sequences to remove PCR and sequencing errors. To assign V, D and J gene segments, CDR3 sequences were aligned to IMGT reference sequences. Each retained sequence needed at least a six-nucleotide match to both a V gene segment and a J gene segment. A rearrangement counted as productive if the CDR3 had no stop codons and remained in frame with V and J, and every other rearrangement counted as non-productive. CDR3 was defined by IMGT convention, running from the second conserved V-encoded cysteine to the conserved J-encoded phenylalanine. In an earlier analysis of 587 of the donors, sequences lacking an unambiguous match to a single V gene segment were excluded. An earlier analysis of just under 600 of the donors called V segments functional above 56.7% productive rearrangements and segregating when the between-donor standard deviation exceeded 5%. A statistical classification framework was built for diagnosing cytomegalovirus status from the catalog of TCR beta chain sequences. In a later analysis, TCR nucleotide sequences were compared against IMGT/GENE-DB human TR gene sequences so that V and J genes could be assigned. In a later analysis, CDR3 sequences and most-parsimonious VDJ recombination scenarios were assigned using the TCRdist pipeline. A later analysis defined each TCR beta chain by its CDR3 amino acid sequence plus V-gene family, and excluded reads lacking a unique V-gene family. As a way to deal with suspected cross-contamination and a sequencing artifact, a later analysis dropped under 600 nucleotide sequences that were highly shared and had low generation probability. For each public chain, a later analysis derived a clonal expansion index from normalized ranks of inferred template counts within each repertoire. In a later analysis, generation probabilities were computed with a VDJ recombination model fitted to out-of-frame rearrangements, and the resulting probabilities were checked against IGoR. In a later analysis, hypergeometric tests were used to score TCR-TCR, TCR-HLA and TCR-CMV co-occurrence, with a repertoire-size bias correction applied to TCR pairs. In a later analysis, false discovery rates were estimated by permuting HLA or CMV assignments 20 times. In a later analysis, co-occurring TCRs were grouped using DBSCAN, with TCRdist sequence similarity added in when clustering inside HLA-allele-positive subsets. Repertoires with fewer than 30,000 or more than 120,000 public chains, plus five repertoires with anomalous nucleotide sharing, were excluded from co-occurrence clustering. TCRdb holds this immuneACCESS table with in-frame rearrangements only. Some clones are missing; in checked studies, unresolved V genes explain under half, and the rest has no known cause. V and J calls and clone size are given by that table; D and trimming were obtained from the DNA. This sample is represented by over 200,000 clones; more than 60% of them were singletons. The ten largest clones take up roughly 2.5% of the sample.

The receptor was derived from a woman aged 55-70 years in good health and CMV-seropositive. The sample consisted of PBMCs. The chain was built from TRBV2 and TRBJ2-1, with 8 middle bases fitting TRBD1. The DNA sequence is TGTGCCAGCAGTGAACAGGGGGCAATACAGCAGTTCTTC. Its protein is CASSEQGAIQQFF.